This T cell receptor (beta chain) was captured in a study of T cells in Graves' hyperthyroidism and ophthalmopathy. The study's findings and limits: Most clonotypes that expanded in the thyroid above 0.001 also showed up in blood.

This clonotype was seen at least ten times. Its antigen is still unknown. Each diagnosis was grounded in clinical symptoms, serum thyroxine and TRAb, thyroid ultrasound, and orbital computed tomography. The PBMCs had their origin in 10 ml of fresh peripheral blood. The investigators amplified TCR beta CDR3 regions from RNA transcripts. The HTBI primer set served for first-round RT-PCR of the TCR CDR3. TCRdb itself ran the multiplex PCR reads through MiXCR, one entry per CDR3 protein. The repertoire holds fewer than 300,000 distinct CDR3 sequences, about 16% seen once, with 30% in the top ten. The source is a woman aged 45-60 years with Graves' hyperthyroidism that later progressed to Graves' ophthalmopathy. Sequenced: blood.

The CDR3: CASTEGSTDTQYF. The DNA of the CDR3 is TGTGCCAGCACCGAGGGGAGCACAGATACGCAGTATTTT. V is TRBV3-1 and J is TRBJ2-3; D tentatively fits TRBD1 or TRBD2 (5 bases each). The CDR3 runs 13 residues. Germline V gene data show CDR1 as LGHDT and CDR2 as YNNKEL (reference sequence). V was cut by 7 bases and J by 0 bases, with 8 bases left in between.